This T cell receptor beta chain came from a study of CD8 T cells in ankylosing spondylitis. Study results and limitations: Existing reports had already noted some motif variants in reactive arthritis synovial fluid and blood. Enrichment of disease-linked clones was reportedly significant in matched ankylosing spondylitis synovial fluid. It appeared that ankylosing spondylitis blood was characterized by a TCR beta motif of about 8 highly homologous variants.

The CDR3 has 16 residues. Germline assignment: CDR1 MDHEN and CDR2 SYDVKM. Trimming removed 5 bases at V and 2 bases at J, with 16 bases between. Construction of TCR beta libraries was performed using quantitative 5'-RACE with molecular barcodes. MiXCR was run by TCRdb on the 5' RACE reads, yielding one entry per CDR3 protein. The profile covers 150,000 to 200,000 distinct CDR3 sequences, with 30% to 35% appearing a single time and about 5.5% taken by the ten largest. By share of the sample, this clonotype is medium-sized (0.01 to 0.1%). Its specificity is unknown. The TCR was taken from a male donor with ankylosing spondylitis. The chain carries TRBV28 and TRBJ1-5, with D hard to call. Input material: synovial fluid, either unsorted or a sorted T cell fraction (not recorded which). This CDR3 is CASSLSRALGNQPQHF. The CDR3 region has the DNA TGTGCCAGCAGTCTCTCCCGGGCCCTGGGCAATCAGCCCCAGCATTTT.